This T cell receptor beta chain appears in the sequencing data of a study of vaccination effects on CD4 cells after COVID-19. Turning to the study itself: Before sequencing, viral peptide pools were used by the ViraFEST assay to expand antigen-specific CD4+ T cells. The cohort was immunized with two doses of either the BNT162b2 or mRNA-1273 vaccine. Cultures of about 2 million PBMC per well contained about 9.5 IU/ml IL-2 plus 10 ug/ml peptides.

Investigators separated out CD4+ T cells once more than nine days of culture had passed. In the case of this clone: Antigen: not known.

This CDR3 has 11 amino acids. This table comes from immunoSEQ multiplex PCR, and its TCRdb copy is limited to in-frame clones, with some not included. The repertoire includes over 45,000 clones, around 80% of them detected once, and roughly 3.2% sits in the top ten. This chain links TRBV21-1 with TRBJ1-1; TRBD1 is the table's D call, not checked against the DNA. TRBV21-1 is termed a pseudogene. Sequenced material: CD4+ T cells from PBMCs cultured without peptide, taken before COVID-19 vaccination. The receptor was isolated from a human donor who received a COVID-19 vaccine. For the CDR3, the DNA is TGTGCCAGCAGTCGACAGGGTCAAGCTTTCTTT. Encoded protein: CASSRQGQAFF.